Each of the 14 T cell receptor beta chains below was sequenced from the same sample in a study of cytomegalovirus exposure and HLA in healthy donors. PCR employed 60 Vbeta and 13 Jbeta primers. Data came from immunoSEQ multiplex PCR; TCRdb stores just in-frame clones and leaves some out. The table has tens of thousands of clones, roughly four fifths seen once. The source material was PBMCs. Receptors originate from a male donor in good health and CMV-seropositive.

In its sample, this clone was seen once. The chain recombines TRBV30 with TRBJ2-7, with 7 nucleotides matching TRBD1. Per the germline V gene, CDR1 is GTSNPN and CDR2 is SVGIG (reference sequence). The length of the CDR3 is 13 residues. J gave up 5 bases and V 7 bases, and 11 bases lay outside the gene matches. CDR3 protein: CAFLEGARNEQYF. CDR3 in DNA: TGTGCCTTCCTCGAGGGGGCGCGGAACGAGCAGTACTTC.

CDR3 residues: CASRHTAKNGYTF. The CDR3, as DNA: TGTGCCAGCAGACATACAGCTAAGAATGGCTACACCTTC. The V and J genes are TRBV7-9 and TRBJ1-2, with D unclear. The germline V gene encodes CDR1 SEHNR and CDR2 FQNEAQ (reference sequence). V was pared by 6 bases and J by 6 bases, with 14 bases between. The CDR3 spans 13 residues.

This clone appeared once. The chain combines TRBV5-4 with TRBJ2-5, with 14 bases aligning to TRBD2. The CDR3 runs to 17 residues. The V and J ends lost 4 bases and 5 bases, in that order; junction bases with no gene match: 10. CDR1 is SGHNT, CDR2 YYREEE, per germline (reference sequence). The CDR3 region has the DNA TGTGCCAGCAGCCCCGGACTAGCGGGGGGCCCGGAGGAGACCCAGTACTTC. It translates to CASSPGLAGGPEETQYF.

The genes are TRBV11-1 and TRBJ2-2; 9 positions match TRBD2. CDR1 and CDR2 from the germline V gene are SGHAT and FQDESV (reference sequence). With 6 bases clipped from V and 5 bases from J, the junction kept 7 bases outside the gene matches. CDR3 length equals 15 residues. The CDR3 sequence is CASRRTSAPTGELFF. The CDR3 coding sequence is TGTGCCAGCAGGCGGACTAGCGCGCCTACCGGGGAGCTGTTTTTT.

The chain couples TRBV30 to TRBJ1-1, with D unclear. CDR1 is GTSNPN and CDR2 is SVGIG in the germline V gene (reference sequence). V was shortened by 0 bases and J by 9 bases, with 14 bases between the two germline ends. This CDR3 region has 13 residues. The CDR3 sequence is CAWSVPGSHKAFF. CDR3 bases: TGTGCCTGGAGTGTACCAGGAAGCCATAAAGCTTTCTTT. The full variable domain, rest sourced from reference TRBV30 and TRBJ1-1, is SQTIHQWPATLVQPVGSPLSLECTVEGTSNPNLYWYRQAAGRGLQLLFYSVGIGQISSEVPQNLSASRPQDRQFILSSKKLLLSDSGFYLCAWSVPGSHKAFFGQGTRLTVV.

This chain links TRBV30 with TRBJ1-2; D uncertain. V lost 0 bases, J lost 4 bases, and 12 bases lay in between. This CDR3 spans 14 amino acids. CDR1 GTSNPN and CDR2 SVGIG come from the germline V gene (reference sequence). The CDR3: CAWSVTVLSYGYTF. Here the CDR3 DNA reads TGTGCCTGGAGTGTCACAGTTTTGAGCTATGGCTACACCTTC.

This chain uses TRBV10-3 with TRBJ2-4; TRBD1 might be the D (5 bases). Germline V gene sequence: CDR1 ENHRY, CDR2 SYGVKD. V lost 2 bases to trimming and J lost 1 base, with 9 bases between them. The CDR3 is 15 amino acids. CDR3 sequence: CAISERGAAKNIQYF. Here the CDR3 DNA reads TGTGCCATCAGTGAGAGGGGCGCGGCCAAAAACATTCAGTACTTC.

This clone has a handful of counts. The chain couples TRBV15 to TRBJ1-2; D is possibly TRBD1 (6 bases). V gave up 0 bases and J gave up 5 bases, with 10 bases separating them. The germline gives CDR1 LNHNV, CDR2 YYDKDF (reference sequence). The CDR3 is made up of 14 amino acids. CDR3 in amino acids: CATSRDMGAYGYTF. The CDR3 coding sequence is TGTGCCACCAGCAGAGATATGGGGGCTTATGGCTACACCTTC.

This clone was observed a single time. V gene TRBV7-2 combines with J gene TRBJ2-1, with 8 bases lining up with TRBD2. This CDR3 is 15 amino acids long. The germline V gene has CDR1 SGHTA and CDR2 FQGNSA. V was pared by 4 bases and J by 0 bases, with 2 bases of the junction left unmatched. The chain's CDR3 is CASSSRGGSYNEQFF. As DNA, the CDR3 is TGTGCCAGCAGCTCCCGGGGGGGCTCCTACAATGAGCAGTTCTTC.

The chain is built from TRBV27 and TRBJ1-6, with D perhaps matching TRBD1 (6 bases). CDR3 length equals 18 residues. Trimming removed 5 bases from V and 4 bases from J, with 21 bases in between. Germline V gives CDR1 MNHEY, CDR2 SMNVEV (reference sequence). CDR3: CASSLGRRQAGYNSPLHF. CDR3 bases: TGTGCCAGCAGTCTGGGCCGGCGACAGGCCGGTTATAATTCACCCCTCCACTTT.

V usage is TRBV10-2 and J usage is TRBJ2-1; maybe TRBD2 (7 bases). V was pared by 3 bases and J by 7 bases, with 16 bases between. Germline CDR1 reads WSHSY; CDR2 reads SAAADI. The CDR3 extends over 15 amino acids. The CDR3 coding sequence is TGCGCCAGCAGTGACGGCGGGGGCGGGCGGAATGAGCAGTTCTTC. Protein product: CASSDGGGGRNEQFF.

This clone is judged medium-sized (0.01 to 0.1%). The chain is built from TRBV7-3 and TRBJ2-1, with 7 bases aligning to TRBD1. V trimming: 4 bases; J trimming: 6 bases; junction bases outside the gene matches: 12. Germline V lookup: CDR1 SGHTA, CDR2 FQGTGA. The CDR3 runs to 16 residues. CDR3 sequence: CASSYHGQEQTNEQFF. The CDR3 nucleotides read TGTGCCAGCAGCTACCACGGACAGGAGCAGACCAATGAGCAGTTCTTC.

In its sample, this clone was seen once. The DNA of the CDR3 is TGTGCCATCAGCCGGACAGGGGGAGAAAAACTGTTTTTT. Translating it yields CAISRTGGEKLFF. This rearrangement joins TRBV10-3 to TRBJ1-4, with 10 bases lining up with TRBD1. The CDR3 covers 13 residues. The J segment lost 8 bases and the V segment lost 6 bases, leaving 3 bases of the junction unmatched. Looked up from germline, CDR1 is ENHRY and CDR2 is SYGVKD.

This clone showed up just a few times. This chain links TRBV19 with TRBJ1-1, with D unresolved. Trimming removed 0 bases from V and 5 bases from J, with 7 bases in between. This CDR3 contains 13 residues. The germline V gene encodes CDR1 LNHDA and CDR2 SQIVND (reference sequence). The CDR3 region is CASSIEGKTEAFF. CDR3 bases: TGTGCCAGTAGTATAGAGGGCAAAACTGAAGCTTTCTTT.